This T cell receptor (beta chain) emerged from a study of ipilimumab plus nivolumab after autologous stem cell transplantation. Study overall: Median doses per patient: 5 ipilimumab, seven to nine nivolumab. Both relapsed and primary refractory DLBCL were included.

Germline-derived CDR1 and CDR2 are SGHTA and FQGNSA. The V end was cut by 4 bases, the J end by 6 bases, with 25 bases between. This CDR3 is 17 amino acids long. Checkpoint therapy with ipilimumab 1 mg/kg began 14 to 28 days after transplant. The assay was immunoSEQ multiplex PCR, and TCRdb's table has in-frame clones only and misses some. The table shows about 19,000 clones, with 81% occurring only once. The chain combines TRBV7-2 with TRBJ2-7; a weak D match, TRBD2 (6 bases). This specimen was PBMCs, taken in a trial of ipilimumab plus nivolumab as post-transplant consolidation. This TCR came from a male donor with diffuse large B-cell lymphoma. The DNA of the CDR3 is TGTGCCAGCAGCTCCCCGAGGAGGGGAGAGGGATTTGGCGAGCAGTACTTC. Its translation: CASSSPRRGEGFGEQYF.